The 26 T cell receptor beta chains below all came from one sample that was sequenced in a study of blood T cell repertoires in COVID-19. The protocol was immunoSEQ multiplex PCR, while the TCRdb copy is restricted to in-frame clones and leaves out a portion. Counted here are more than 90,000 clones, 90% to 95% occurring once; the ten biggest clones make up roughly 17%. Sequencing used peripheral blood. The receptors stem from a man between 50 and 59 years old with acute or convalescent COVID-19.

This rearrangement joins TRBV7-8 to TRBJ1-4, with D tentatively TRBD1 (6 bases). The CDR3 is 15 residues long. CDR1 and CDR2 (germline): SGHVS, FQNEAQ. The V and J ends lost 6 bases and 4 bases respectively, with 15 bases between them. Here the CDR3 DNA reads TGTGCCAGCAGGGTCTGGGCAGGGGATAATGAAAAACTGTTTTTT. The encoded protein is CASRVWAGDNEKLFF. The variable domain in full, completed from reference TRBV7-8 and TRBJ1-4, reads GAGVSQSPRYKVAKRGQDVALRCDPISGHVSLFWYQQALGQGPEFLTYFQNEAQLDKSGLPSDRFFAERPEGSVSTLKIQRTQQEDSAVYLCASRVWAGDNEKLFFGSGTQLSVL.

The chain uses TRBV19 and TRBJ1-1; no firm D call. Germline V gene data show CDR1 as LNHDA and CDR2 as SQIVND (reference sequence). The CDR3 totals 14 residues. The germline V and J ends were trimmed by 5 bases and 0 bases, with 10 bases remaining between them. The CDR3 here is CASSAGIMNTEAFF. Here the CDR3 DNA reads TGTGCCAGTAGTGCGGGTATTATGAACACTGAAGCTTTCTTT.

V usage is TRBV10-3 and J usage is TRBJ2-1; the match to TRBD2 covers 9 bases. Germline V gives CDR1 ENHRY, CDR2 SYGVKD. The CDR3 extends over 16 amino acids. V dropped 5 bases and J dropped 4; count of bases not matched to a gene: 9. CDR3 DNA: TGTGCCATCAGTCCCTCGAGCGGGGGGATTTACAATGAGCAGTTCTTC. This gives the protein CAISPSSGGIYNEQFF.

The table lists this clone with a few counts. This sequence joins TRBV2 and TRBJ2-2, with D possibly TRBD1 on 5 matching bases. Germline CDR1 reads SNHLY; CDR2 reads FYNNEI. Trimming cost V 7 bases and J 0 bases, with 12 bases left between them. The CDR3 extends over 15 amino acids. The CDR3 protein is CASKDTSSNTGELFF. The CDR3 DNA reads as TGTGCCAGCAAGGACACCTCTTCGAACACCGGGGAGCTGTTTTTT. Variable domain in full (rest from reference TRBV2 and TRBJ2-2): EPEVTQTPSHQVTQMGQEVILRCVPISNHLYFYWYRQILGQKVEFLVSFYNNEISEKSEIFDDQFSVERPDGSNFTLKIRSTKLEDSAMYFCASKDTSSNTGELFFGEGSRLTVL.

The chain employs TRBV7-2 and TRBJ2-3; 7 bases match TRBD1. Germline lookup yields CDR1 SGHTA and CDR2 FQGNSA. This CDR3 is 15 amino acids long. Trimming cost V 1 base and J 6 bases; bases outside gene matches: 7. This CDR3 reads CASSLGAGGTDTQYF. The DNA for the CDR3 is TGTGCCAGCAGCTTAGGGGCAGGGGGTACGGATACGCAGTATTTT.

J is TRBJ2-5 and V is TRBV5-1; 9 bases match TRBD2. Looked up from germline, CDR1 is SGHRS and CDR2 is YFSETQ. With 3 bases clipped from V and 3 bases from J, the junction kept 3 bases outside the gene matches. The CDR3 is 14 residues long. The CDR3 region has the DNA TGCGCCAGCAGCTCATTAGCGGGGGAAGAGACCCAGTACTTC. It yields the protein CASSSLAGEETQYF.

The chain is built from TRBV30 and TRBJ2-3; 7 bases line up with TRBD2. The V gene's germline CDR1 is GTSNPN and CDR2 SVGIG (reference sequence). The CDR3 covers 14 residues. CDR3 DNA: TGTGCGCTGGAAGTGGGGGGGGGCACAGATACGCAGTATTTT. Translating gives CALEVGGGTDTQYF.

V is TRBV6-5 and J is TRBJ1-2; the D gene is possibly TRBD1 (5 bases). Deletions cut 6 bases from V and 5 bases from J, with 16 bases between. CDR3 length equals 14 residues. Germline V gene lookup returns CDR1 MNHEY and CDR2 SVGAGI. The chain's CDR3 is CASSSRDSSYGYTF. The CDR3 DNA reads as TGTGCCAGCAGCTCCCGGGACTCATCTTATGGCTACACCTTC.

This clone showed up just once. The CDR3 nucleotides are TGTGCCAGCAGCTCTACAGGGAATGCAGATACGCAGTATTTT. This translates into CASSSTGNADTQYF. The V gene is TRBV5-4, the J gene TRBJ2-3; D is perhaps TRBD1 (6 bases). The CDR3 extends over 14 amino acids. Trimming pared 3 bases from V and 4 bases from J, leaving 12 bases between. Germline-derived CDR1 and CDR2 are SGHNT and YYREEE (reference sequence).

CDR3 sequence: CATSVHGGTQYF. In DNA form, the CDR3 reads TGTGCCACCAGTGTCCACGGGGGGACCCAGTACTTC. The chain uses TRBV24-1 and TRBJ2-5; TRBD2 might be the D (6 bases). V was trimmed by 5 bases and J by 7 bases, leaving 10 bases between them. This CDR3 spans 12 amino acids. The germline CDR1 and CDR2 sequences are KGHDR and SFDVKD.

In DNA form, the CDR3 reads TGTGCCAGCAGCTTAGTAGCAGGGGGGAACGATGAGCAGTTCTTC. This gives the protein CASSLVAGGNDEQFF. The chain uses TRBV7-2 and TRBJ2-1, with a tentative D call TRBD1 (7 bases). This CDR3 has 15 residues. V lost 1 base and J lost 8, with 15 bases in between. The germline CDR1 and CDR2 sequences are SGHTA and FQGNSA.

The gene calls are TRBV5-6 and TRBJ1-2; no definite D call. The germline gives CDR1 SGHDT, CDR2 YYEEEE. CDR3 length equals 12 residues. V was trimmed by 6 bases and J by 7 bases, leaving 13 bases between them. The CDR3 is CASTREPGGYTF. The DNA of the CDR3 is TGTGCCAGCACTCGCGAGCCGGGTGGCTACACCTTC.

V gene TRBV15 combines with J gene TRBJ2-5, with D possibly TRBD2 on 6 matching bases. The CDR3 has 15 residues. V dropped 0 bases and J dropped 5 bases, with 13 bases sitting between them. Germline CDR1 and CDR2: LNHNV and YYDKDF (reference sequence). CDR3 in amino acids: CATSRDRGEGETQYF. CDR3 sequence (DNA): TGTGCCACCAGCAGAGATCGCGGGGAAGGGGAGACCCAGTACTTC.

CDR3 coding DNA: TGTGCCAGCAGCCAAGAGACAGGGGAAGGAGAGACCCAGTACTTC. Residues: CASSQETGEGETQYF. The chain recombines TRBV5-4 with TRBJ2-5; 8 positions agree with TRBD1. The length of the CDR3 is 15 residues. Trimming at V came to 4 bases and at J to 4 bases, leaving 9 bases not matched to a gene. Germline V gives CDR1 SGHNT, CDR2 YYREEE (reference sequence).

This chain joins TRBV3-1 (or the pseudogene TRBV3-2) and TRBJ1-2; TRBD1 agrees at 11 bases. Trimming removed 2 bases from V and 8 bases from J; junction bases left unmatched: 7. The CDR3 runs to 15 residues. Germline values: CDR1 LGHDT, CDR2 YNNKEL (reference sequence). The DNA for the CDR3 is TGTGCCAGCAGCCAAACCGGGACAGGGGGACGCGGCTACACCTTC. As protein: CASSQTGTGGRGYTF.

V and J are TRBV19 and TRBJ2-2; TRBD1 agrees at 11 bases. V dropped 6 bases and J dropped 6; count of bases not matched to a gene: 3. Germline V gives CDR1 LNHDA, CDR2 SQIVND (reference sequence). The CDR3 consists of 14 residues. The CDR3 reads CASSRGQGAGELFF. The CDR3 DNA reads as TGTGCCAGTAGCCGGGGACAGGGGGCCGGGGAGCTGTTTTTT.

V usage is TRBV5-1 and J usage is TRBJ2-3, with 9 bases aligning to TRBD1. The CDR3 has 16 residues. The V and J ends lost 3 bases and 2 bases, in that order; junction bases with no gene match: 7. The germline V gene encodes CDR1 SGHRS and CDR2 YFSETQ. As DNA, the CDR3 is TGCGCCAGCAGCTGGGGACAGGGACCCCACACAGATACGCAGTATTTT. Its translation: CASSWGQGPHTDTQYF.

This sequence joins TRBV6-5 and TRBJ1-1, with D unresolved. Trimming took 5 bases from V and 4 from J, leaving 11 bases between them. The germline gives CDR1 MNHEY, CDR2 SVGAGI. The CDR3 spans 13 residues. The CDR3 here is CASSPLVGTEAFF. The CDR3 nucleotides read TGTGCCAGCAGTCCTCTAGTTGGCACTGAAGCTTTCTTT.

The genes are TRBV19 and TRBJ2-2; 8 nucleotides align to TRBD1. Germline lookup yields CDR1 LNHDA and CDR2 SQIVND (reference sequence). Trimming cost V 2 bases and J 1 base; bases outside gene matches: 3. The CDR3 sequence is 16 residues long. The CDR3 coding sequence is TGTGCCAGTAGTATACTCGGGACAGGGAACACCGGGGAGCTGTTTTTT. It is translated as CASSILGTGNTGELFF.

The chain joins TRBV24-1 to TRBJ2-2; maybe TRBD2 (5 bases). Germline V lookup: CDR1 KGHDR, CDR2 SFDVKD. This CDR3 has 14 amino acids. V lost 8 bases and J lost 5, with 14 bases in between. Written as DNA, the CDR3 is TGTGCCACCATGCCTGAGGGTCGGACCGGGGAGCTGTTTTTT. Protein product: CATMPEGRTGELFF.

The CDR3: CASSLDPGYGYTF. CDR3 sequence (DNA): TGTGCCAGCAGCTTAGATCCGGGATATGGCTACACCTTC. The chain uses TRBV7-6 and TRBJ1-2; D not resolved. The CDR3 has 13 amino acids. V lost 1 base and J lost 5, with 8 bases in between. Germline V gene data show CDR1 as SGHVS and CDR2 as FNYEAQ.

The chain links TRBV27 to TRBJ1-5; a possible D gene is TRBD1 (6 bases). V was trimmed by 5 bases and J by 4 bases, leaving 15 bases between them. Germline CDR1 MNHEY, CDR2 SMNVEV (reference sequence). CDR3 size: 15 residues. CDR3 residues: CASSRTDRTNQPQHF. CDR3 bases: TGTGCCAGCAGTAGGACCGACAGGACGAATCAGCCCCAGCATTTT.

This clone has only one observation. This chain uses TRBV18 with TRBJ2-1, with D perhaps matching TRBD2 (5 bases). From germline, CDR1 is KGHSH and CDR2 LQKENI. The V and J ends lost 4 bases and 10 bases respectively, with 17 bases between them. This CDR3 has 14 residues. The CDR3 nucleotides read TGTGCCAGCTCACTAAACTCGGACCGGGAAGAGCAGTTCTTC. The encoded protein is CASSLNSDREEQFF.

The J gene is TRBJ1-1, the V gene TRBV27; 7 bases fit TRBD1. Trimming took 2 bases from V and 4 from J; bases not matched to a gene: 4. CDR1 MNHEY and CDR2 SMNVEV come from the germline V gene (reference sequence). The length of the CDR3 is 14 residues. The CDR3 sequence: CASSLKGAITEAFF. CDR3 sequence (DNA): TGTGCCAGCAGTTTAAAGGGGGCCATCACTGAAGCTTTCTTT.

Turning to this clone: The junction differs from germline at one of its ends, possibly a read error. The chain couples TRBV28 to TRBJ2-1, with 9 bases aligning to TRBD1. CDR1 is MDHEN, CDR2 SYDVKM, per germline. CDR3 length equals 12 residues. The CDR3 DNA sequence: TGTGCCAGCAGTTCTCCGGGACAGGGTCCGATCTTC. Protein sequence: CASSSPGQGPIF. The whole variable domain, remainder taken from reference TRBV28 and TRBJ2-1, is DVKVTQSSRYLVKRTGEKVFLECVQDMDHENMFWYRQDPGLGLRLIYFSYDVKMKEKGDIPEGYSVSREKKERFSLILESASTNQTSMYLCASSSPGQGPIFGPGTRLTVL.

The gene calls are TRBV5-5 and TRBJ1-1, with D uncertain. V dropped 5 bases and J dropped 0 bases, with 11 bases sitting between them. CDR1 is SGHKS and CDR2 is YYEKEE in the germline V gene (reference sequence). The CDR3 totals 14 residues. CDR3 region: CASSVAGMNTEAFF. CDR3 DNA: TGTGCCAGCAGTGTTGCGGGTATGAACACTGAAGCTTTCTTT. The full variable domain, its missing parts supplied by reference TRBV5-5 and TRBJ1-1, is DAGVTQSPTHLIKTRGQQVTLRCSPISGHKSVSWYQQVLGQGPQFIFQYYEKEERGRGNFPDRFSARQFPNYSSELNVNALLLGDSALYLCASSVAGMNTEAFFGQGTRLTVV.